The sequence of this TCR beta chain was determined in a study of cytomegalovirus exposure and HLA in healthy donors. Study-wide background: The roughly 120 validation repertoires matched the 666 first-cohort repertoires in platform, a later analysis reported. Broader study findings: The study labeled around 160 TCR beta chains cytomegalovirus-associated. High specificity and sensitivity for cytomegalovirus status were reported for the classifier. A few of the chains that were CMV-associated were confirmed in vitro to be specific for CMV antigens.

The V end lost 3 bases, the J end lost 3 bases, and 12 bases lay between the germline ends. Germline V lookup: CDR1 KGHSH, CDR2 LQKENI. The CDR3 covers 14 residues. In the case of this clone: What it binds is unknown.

This table comes from immunoSEQ multiplex PCR, and its TCRdb copy is limited to in-frame clones, with some not included. The data contain about 150,000 clones, 70% to 90% of them singletons. Sequenced: PBMCs. This TCR was sampled from a man aged 18 to 30 in good health and CMV-seropositive. This sequence joins TRBV18 and TRBJ2-7; possibly TRBD1 for D (6 bases). CDR3 DNA sequence: TGTGCCAGCTCACCCCCGGGCAGGGGCTACGAGCAGTACTTC. Residues: CASSPPGRGYEQYF.